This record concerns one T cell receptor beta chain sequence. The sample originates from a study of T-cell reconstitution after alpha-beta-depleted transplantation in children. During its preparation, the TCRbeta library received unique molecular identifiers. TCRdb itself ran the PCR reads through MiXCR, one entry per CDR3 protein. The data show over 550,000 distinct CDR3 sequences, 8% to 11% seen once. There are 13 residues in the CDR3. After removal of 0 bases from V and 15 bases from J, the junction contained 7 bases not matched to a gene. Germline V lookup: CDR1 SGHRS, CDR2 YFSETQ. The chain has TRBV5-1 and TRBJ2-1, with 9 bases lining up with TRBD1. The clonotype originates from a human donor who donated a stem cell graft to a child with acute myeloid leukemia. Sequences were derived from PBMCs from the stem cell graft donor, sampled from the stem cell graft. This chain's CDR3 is CASSLENTGGGFF. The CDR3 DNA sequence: TGCGCCAGCAGCTTGGAGAACACAGGGGGCGGGTTCTTC.